This TCR beta chain was found in a study of OX40 agonist ivuxolimab in advanced cancers. This clone was observed a handful of times. Some clones are missing from TCRdb's copy, which holds only in-frame ones; the method was immunoSEQ multiplex PCR. The data show tens of thousands of clones, roughly 91% seen once. This CDR3 has 15 residues. Looked up from germline, CDR1 is ENHRY and CDR2 is SYGVKD. The V end was cut by 2 bases, the J end by 0 bases, with 5 bases between. The TCR originated in an adult with an advanced solid tumor such as melanoma, head and neck, liver or kidney cancer. The source was CD4+ or CD8+ T cells sorted from blood, collected in a trial of the OX40 agonist ivuxolimab. The chain uses TRBV10-3 and TRBJ2-6, with unresolved D. The CDR3 sequence is CAISERDSGANVLTF. For the CDR3, the DNA is TGTGCCATCAGTGAGAGGGACTCTGGGGCCAACGTCCTGACTTTC.